This T cell receptor (beta chain) derives from a study of blood T cell repertoires in COVID-19 (dated by TCRdb to the early 2020s). Background on the whole study: Collaborator samples came from the United States, Italy and Spain and covered acute and convalescent phases of COVID-19. The prospective study material was composed of cDNA or gDNA derived from T cells, B-cell-depleted T cells, or PBMCs. Subjects who had been exposed to COVID-19, were actively infected with it, or had recovered from it provided the deeply sampled blood TCRbeta repertoires that made up the dataset. Where available, HLA class I and class II types were taken from metadata supplied by the sample provider and were not determined by assay-based typing. The sample metadata nearly always contained a de-identified subject ID, COVID-19 status, age in years and sex. The repertoires were made available in a free public database intended to serve as a resource for research on the immune response to SARS-CoV-2. The samples were drawn from two sources: the first 160 participants of the ongoing ImmuneRACE study, and approximately 1,300 subjects contributed by 6 global collaborators.

As to this clone: There is no known antigen for this receptor. Nothing much larger sits one base from this clone, and base qualities are not available.

Overall study results and their limits: How much clinical and demographic metadata was included differed by source and by participant, and the metadata was provided uncurated.

Each collaborating institution followed its own protocols to collect whole blood in K2EDTA tubes. For TCRbeta analysis, collaborator samples were shipped as frozen whole blood, as isolated PBMCs, or as DNA extracted from either sample type. The CDR3 runs 14 residues from the cysteine to the phenylalanine. The only DNA kept is the CDR3, 42 bases in frame from the first base. V is shortened by 3 bases, J by 1 base, and the region joining them spans 10 bases. The germline V gene (reference sequence) gives CDR1 as SGHNT and CDR2 as YYREEE. TCRbeta CDR3 regions were amplified from genomic DNA by means of the immunoSEQ Assay, a bias-controlled multiplex PCR. The authors' pipeline ran thus. The number of nucleated cells in each sample was estimated by amplification of reference gene primers within the assay. To quantify the absolute abundance of each unique TCRbeta CDR3 rearrangement, sequence reads were collapsed and filtered. For each sample, productive Simpson clonality was calculated as the square root of Simpson's diversity index across productive rearrangements. Drawn from immuneACCESS, this table holds only the in-frame rearrangements with V and J called that TCRdb kept. Clones are partly lost; checked studies trace under half to an unresolved V gene and leave the rest unexplained. That table supplies the V and J calls and clone size; D and trimming were determined from the DNA. Present in this sample are about 110,000 clones, 80% to 85% of which were seen just once. Under 0.85% of the sample rests with the top ten.

The sequence was obtained from a woman aged 70-85 years with acute or convalescent COVID-19. Material for sequencing was peripheral blood. This sequence uses TRBV5-4 and TRBJ1-2, with TRBD1 as a weak D call on 5 bases. The CDR3 amino acid sequence is: CASSSYDSNYGYTF. In nucleotide form, the sequence is TGTGCCAGCAGCTCGTACGACAGTAACTATGGCTACACCTTC.